Each of the 21 T cell receptor beta chains below was sequenced from the same sample in a study of cytomegalovirus exposure and HLA in healthy donors. The PCR had 60 Vbeta and 13 Jbeta primers. Profiling relied on immunoSEQ multiplex PCR, and the TCRdb table lists in-frame clones only, not all of them. The sample carries fewer than 120,000 clones, around 80% recorded once. Sequences were obtained from PBMCs. The origin of the receptors is a man aged 25-45 years in good health and CMV-seropositive.

This clone has only one observation. This rearrangement joins TRBV5-8 to TRBJ2-1; 11 bases are a match to TRBD1. Unmatched junction bases numbered 9, after V lost 5 bases and J lost 8 bases. The V gene's germline CDR1 is SGHTS and CDR2 YDEGEE. The CDR3 runs to 15 residues. CDR3 nucleotide sequence: TGTGCCAGCAGATATGGACAGGGGGCGGGAGATGAGCAGTTCTTC. Its protein product is CASRYGQGAGDEQFF.

This sequence joins TRBV13 and TRBJ1-6, with 7 bases matching TRBD1. In germline, CDR1 is PRHDT, CDR2 FYEKMQ (reference sequence). Trimming removed 4 bases from V and 14 bases from J; junction bases left unmatched: 14. The CDR3 covers 15 residues. CDR3 sequence (DNA): TGTGCCAGCAGCTCGACCTCAGGGGGTAACCCGTCCCTCCACTTT. As protein: CASSSTSGGNPSLHF.

This chain links TRBV7-2 with TRBJ2-7; D is possibly TRBD1 (5 bases). Trimming took 3 bases from V and 3 from J, leaving 9 bases between them. There are 13 residues in the CDR3. Germline V gene sequence: CDR1 SGHTA, CDR2 FQGNSA. In nucleotides, the CDR3 is TGTGCCAGCAGCTTTTCGCAGGGCTACGAGCAGTACTTC. This encodes CASSFSQGYEQYF.

The chain couples TRBV7-2 to TRBJ2-7, with 8 nucleotides matching TRBD1. The CDR3 consists of 18 residues. The trim removed 1 base at V and 2 bases at J, leaving 13 bases unmatched. CDR1 is SGHTA and CDR2 is FQGNSA in the germline V gene. As DNA, the CDR3 is TGTGCCAGCAGCTTAGAGGGGTTCTCAGACAGGGGACCCTACGAGCAGTACTTC. It is translated as CASSLEGFSDRGPYEQYF.

The chain carries TRBV6-6 and TRBJ1-5; D ambiguous. CDR1 is MNHNY, CDR2 SVGAGI, per germline (reference sequence). The CDR3 is 14 residues long. Trimming removed 6 bases from V and 3 bases from J, with 12 bases in between. The CDR3 protein is CASSPKDFNQPQHF. CDR3 nucleotides: TGTGCCAGCAGCCCTAAGGACTTCAATCAGCCCCAGCATTTT.

The chain couples TRBV5-6 to TRBJ2-7, with 7 nucleotides matching TRBD1. Losses at the gene ends were 5 bases for V and 2 bases for J; bases not matched to a gene: 4. Germline V gives CDR1 SGHDT, CDR2 YYEEEE. This CDR3 is 13 amino acids long. The CDR3 nucleotides read TGTGCCAGCAGGGCAGGGGGAGCCTACGAGCAGTACTTC. Its translation is CASRAGGAYEQYF.

This rearrangement joins TRBV7-2 to TRBJ1-5; no definite D call. Germline CDR1 and CDR2: SGHTA and FQGNSA. V gave up 5 bases and J gave up 2 bases, with 16 bases separating them. This CDR3 region has 16 residues. The CDR3 DNA reads TGTGCCAGCAGCCCAGTTGGAGGGAAAGGCAATCAGCCCCAGCATTTT. It translates to CASSPVGGKGNQPQHF.

A single count supports this clone. J is TRBJ2-7 and V is TRBV4-3; 10 bases are shared with TRBD2. V was clipped by 0 bases and J by 2 bases; unmatched bases: 7. The V gene's germline CDR1 is LGHNA and CDR2 YSLEER. This CDR3 comprises 17 residues. The CDR3 reads CASSQDLGLAGAYEQYF. CDR3 DNA sequence: TGCGCCAGCAGCCAAGATTTGGGGCTAGCGGGGGCCTACGAGCAGTACTTC.

This chain links TRBV6-6 with TRBJ2-7; TRBD1 matches 11 bases. Looked up from germline, CDR1 is MNHNY and CDR2 is SVGAGI (reference sequence). V was clipped by 6 bases and J by 3 bases; unmatched bases: 4. The CDR3 is 14 amino acids. The CDR3 is CASRTGTGGYEQYF. CDR3 nucleotides: TGTGCCAGCAGGACCGGGACAGGGGGCTACGAGCAGTACTTC.

The V gene is TRBV4-2, the J gene TRBJ1-6; D is unclear. The V gene's germline CDR1 is LGHNA and CDR2 YNFKEQ. This CDR3 is 13 amino acids long. The V gene lost 5 bases and the J gene lost 10 bases, with 12 bases spanning the gap. CDR3: CASSSVARSPLHF. In nucleotides, the CDR3 is TGTGCCAGCAGCTCCGTGGCGAGGTCACCCCTCCACTTT.

The chain carries TRBV5-6 and TRBJ2-7, with TRBD1 as a possible D gene (6 bases). This CDR3 has 15 amino acids. Trimming pared 4 bases from V and 3 bases from J, leaving 17 bases between. The germline V gene encodes CDR1 SGHDT and CDR2 YYEEEE. DNA for the CDR3: TGTGCCAGCAGCGCACAGGGTTTTGGGTTCTACGAGCAGTACTTC. Encoded protein: CASSAQGFGFYEQYF. Supplemented by reference TRBV5-6 and TRBJ2-7, the full variable domain reads DAGVTQSPTHLIKTRGQQVTLRCSPKSGHDTVSWYQQALGQGPQFIFQYYEEEERQRGNFPDRFSGHQFPNYSSELNVNALLLGDSALYLCASSAQGFGFYEQYFGPGTRLTVT.

This rearrangement joins TRBV27 to TRBJ2-7; D may be TRBD1 (6 bases). Germline values: CDR1 MNHEY, CDR2 SMNVEV (reference sequence). The CDR3 has 15 amino acids. Deletions cut 5 bases from V and 5 bases from J, with 19 bases between. Written as DNA, the CDR3 is TGTGCCAGCAGTCCTACCACAGGGATGGTTGACGAGCAGTACTTC. Amino acid sequence: CASSPTTGMVDEQYF.

The chain has TRBV21-1 and TRBJ2-1; the D call TRBD2 from the table was never checked on the DNA. TRBV21-1 counts as a pseudogene. The CDR3 loop spans 10 amino acids. CDR3 sequence reads: CASSPGRLFF. The CDR3 DNA sequence: TGTGCCAGCAGCCCCGGTCGTCTCTTCTTC.

The V and J genes are TRBV10-3 and TRBJ1-5, with 7 bases aligning to TRBD1. The length of the CDR3 is 15 residues. CDR1 is ENHRY, CDR2 SYGVKD, per germline. Unmatched junction bases numbered 9, after V lost 10 bases and J lost 0 bases. The CDR3 DNA sequence: TGTGCCAGGGCGGACAGGCTATATAGCAATCAGCCCCAGCATTTT. Encoded protein: CARADRLYSNQPQHF.

This rearrangement joins TRBV29-1 to TRBJ1-3; D perhaps matches TRBD1 (6 bases). Germline values: CDR1 SQVTM, CDR2 ANQGSEA. This CDR3 contains 13 residues. The V and J ends lost 7 bases and 0 bases respectively, with 10 bases between them. The CDR3 DNA follows: TGCAGCGCCGTACAGGGCTCTGGAAACACCATATATTTT. As protein: CSAVQGSGNTIYF.

The rearrangement joins TRBV29-1 to TRBJ2-3; 10 nucleotides line up with TRBD2. Looked up from germline, CDR1 is SQVTM and CDR2 is ANQGSEA. CDR3 length: 15 amino acids. The J segment lost 2 bases and the V segment lost 4 bases, leaving 6 bases of the junction unmatched. For the CDR3, the DNA is TGCAGCGTTGCTGGACTAGCGGAAGACACAGATACGCAGTATTTT. Amino acid sequence: CSVAGLAEDTDTQYF.

V usage is TRBV6-5 and J usage is TRBJ1-2; 7 nucleotides line up with TRBD1. Germline trimming cut 6 bases from V and 0 bases from J; bases unmatched to any gene: 4. From germline, CDR1 is MNHEY and CDR2 SVGAGI. The CDR3 is 14 amino acids. The CDR3 DNA follows: TGTGCCAGCAGCGTGGGACAGACTAACTATGGCTACACCTTC. Its protein product is CASSVGQTNYGYTF.

This chain joins TRBV7-9 and TRBJ1-1, with unresolved D. Trimming cost V 2 bases and J 7 bases, with 17 bases left between them. CDR1 and CDR2 from the germline V gene are SEHNR and FQNEAQ (reference sequence). The CDR3 sequence is 15 residues long. The CDR3 nucleotides are TGTGCCAGCAGCTTAAGCGGGAACGACCGAGGTGAAGCTTTCTTT. It encodes CASSLSGNDRGEAFF.

Worth noting for this clone: One junction end disagrees with the germline gene, perhaps due to a read error. This chain uses TRBV27 with TRBJ2-1; 9 bases match TRBD2. Germline loops: CDR1 MNHEY, CDR2 SMNVEV (reference sequence). The CDR3 contains 13 residues. CDR3 amino acids: CASSLGRGGLELF. Written as DNA, the CDR3 is TGTGCCAGCAGTTTAGGGCGGGGGGGCCTGGAGCTCTTC.

The gene calls are TRBV4-1 and TRBJ1-1; TRBD1 agrees at 10 bases. With 3 bases clipped from V and 5 bases from J, the junction kept 12 bases outside the gene matches. The CDR3 has 17 residues. Germline CDR1 and CDR2: MGHRA and YSYEKL. This CDR3 is CASSHVPGQGSGTEAFF. DNA for the CDR3: TGCGCCAGCAGCCACGTCCCGGGACAGGGGTCGGGGACTGAAGCTTTCTTT.

This clone is a singleton in its sample. At the DNA level, this CDR3 is encoded by other sequences in the same sample as well. This rearrangement joins TRBV9 to TRBJ1-2; D uncertain. Germline V lookup: CDR1 SGDLS, CDR2 YYNGEE. CDR3 length equals 13 residues. Trimming took off 0 bases at V and 0 bases at J, with 3 bases between the two ends. The CDR3 DNA reads as TGTGCCAGCAGCGTAGACACTAACTATGGCTACACCTTC. It codes for CASSVDTNYGYTF.